The 19 T cell receptor beta chains in this list originate from one sample, sequenced in a study of blood T cell repertoires in COVID-19 (dated by TCRdb to 2018 to 2020). Receptor libraries were prepared by the immunoSEQ multiplex PCR assay. In TCRdb, the immuneACCESS table is reduced to in-frame sequences with V and J assigned. These tables do not hold every clone; where another copy was compared, an unresolved V gene accounts for under half, and the others remain unexplained. For this sample there are more than 200,000 clones; around 89% appear just once. The ten largest account for around 4% of the sample. Material for sequencing was PBMCs or T cells enriched from blood (not recorded which). The source is a woman in her 30s who had recovered from COVID-19.

The CDR3 DNA sequence: TGTGCCAGCAGTTTACTAGCGGGAGTTCTGGGTGAGCAGTTCTTC. Amino acids: CASSLLAGVLGEQFF. The chain carries TRBV28 and TRBJ2-1; 10 nucleotides align to TRBD2. Losses at the gene ends were 2 bases for V and 9 bases for J; bases not matched to a gene: 7. The CDR3 runs to 15 residues. The germline gives CDR1 MDHEN, CDR2 SYDVKM.

V is TRBV7-3 and J is TRBJ2-1, with D maybe TRBD2 (7 bases). The CDR3 loop spans 12 amino acids. With 11 bases removed from V and 6 bases from J, the gap between germline ends came to 14 bases. Germline CDR1 SGHTA, CDR2 FQGTGA. The CDR3 nucleotides read TGTGCCGTAGAGCGGGACACCAATGAGCAGTTCTTC. It is translated as CAVERDTNEQFF.

CDR3 bases: TGTGCCACCCTGGACAGCGTCTCCTACGAGCAGTACTTC. The encoded protein is CATLDSVSYEQYF. This rearrangement joins TRBV28 to TRBJ2-7; a weak D match, TRBD1 (6 bases). Germline CDR1 and CDR2: MDHEN and SYDVKM. V lost 10 bases and J lost 0, with 13 bases in between. CDR3 length: 13 amino acids.

This clone was counted a few times. This chain uses TRBV5-1 with TRBJ1-3, with D hard to call. The germline CDR1 and CDR2 sequences are SGHRS and YFSETQ. CDR3 size: 15 residues. Trimming stripped 4 bases from V and 0 bases from J, with 11 bases between. The CDR3 protein is CASSQEGNSGNTIYF. CDR3 bases: TGCGCCAGCAGCCAGGAAGGCAACTCTGGAAACACCATATATTTT.

The CDR3 region is CASSIGGYNEQFF. CDR3 in DNA: TGTGCCAGTAGTATAGGCGGGTACAATGAGCAGTTCTTC. The chain recombines TRBV19 with TRBJ2-1; tentative D call: TRBD2 (5 bases). The CDR3 is 13 amino acids. The V and J ends lost 1 base and 4 bases respectively, with 5 bases between them. Germline V lookup: CDR1 LNHDA, CDR2 SQIVND (reference sequence).

The genes are TRBV2 and TRBJ1-2; D might be TRBD1 (5 bases). This CDR3 is 15 amino acids long. V lost 7 bases to trimming and J lost 3 bases, with 18 bases between them. The V gene's germline CDR1 is SNHLY and CDR2 FYNNEI. This CDR3 reads CASIAVTGGDYGYTF. The CDR3 DNA is TGTGCCAGCATCGCCGTCACGGGGGGGGACTATGGCTACACCTTC.

The V call is TRBV7-6, the J call TRBJ1-3; D possibly corresponds to TRBD1 (6 bases). Looked up from germline, CDR1 is SGHVS and CDR2 is FNYEAQ. This CDR3 is built from 15 residues. Trimming shortened V by 5 bases and J by 3 bases, and 14 bases separated the two germline ends. The CDR3 loop reads CASSPLQGFGNTIYF. CDR3 DNA: TGTGCCAGCAGCCCCCTACAGGGCTTTGGAAACACCATATATTTT.

This clone was seen a few times. V is TRBV7-9 and J is TRBJ1-1; no reliable D call. The CDR3 consists of 14 residues. Germline CDR1 reads SEHNR; CDR2 reads FQNEAQ (reference sequence). Trimming stripped 5 bases from V and 0 bases from J, with 10 bases between. The CDR3 here is CASSPTGLNTEAFF. The CDR3 DNA reads TGTGCCAGCAGCCCAACGGGGTTGAACACTGAAGCTTTCTTT.

The CDR3 reads CASRRIGRTEAFF. The DNA for the CDR3 is TGTGCCAGCAGGCGGATAGGGAGGACTGAAGCTTTCTTT. J is TRBJ1-1 and V is TRBV5-6; no firm D call. Trimming removed 5 bases at V and 5 bases at J, with 13 bases between. The CDR3 is 13 amino acids. The germline V gene encodes CDR1 SGHDT and CDR2 YYEEEE.

The table lists this clone with a few counts. The rearrangement joins TRBV11-2 to TRBJ2-7; the match to TRBD2 covers 13 bases. The CDR3 length is 16 residues. Germline V gene lookup returns CDR1 SGHAT and CDR2 FQNNGV. Germline trimming cut 5 bases from V and 11 bases from J; bases unmatched to any gene: 15. In DNA form, the CDR3 reads TGTGCCAGCAGCATGACTAGCGGGAGGACCACTACGGGGGAGTACTTC. It yields the protein CASSMTSGRTTTGEYF.

J is TRBJ2-3 and V is TRBV13; D gene ambiguous. CDR3 length: 12 amino acids. V was pared by 4 bases and J by 0 bases, with 2 bases between. CDR1 and CDR2 from the germline V gene are PRHDT and FYEKMQ (reference sequence). This CDR3 reads CASSSSTDTQYF. In DNA, the CDR3 is TGTGCCAGCAGCTCGAGCACAGATACGCAGTATTTT. The full variable domain, with the rest looked up from reference TRBV13 and TRBJ2-3, is AAGVIQSPRHLIKEKRETATLKCYPIPRHDTVYWYQQGPGQDPQFLISFYEKMQSDKGSIPDRFSAQQFSDYHSELNMSSLELGDSALYFCASSSSTDTQYFGPGTRLTVL.

The chain recombines TRBV29-1 with TRBJ2-3; TRBD1 aligns across 7 bases. V shed 4 bases, J shed 2 bases, and the junction held 12 bases outside the gene matches. CDR1 SQVTM and CDR2 ANQGSEA come from the germline V gene. CDR3 length: 16 amino acids. CDR3 DNA: TGCAGCGTTGTTCTCTTTAAGGGGGCTTACACAGATACGCAGTATTTT. The encoded protein is CSVVLFKGAYTDTQYF.

The rearrangement joins TRBV12-2 to TRBJ1-1; the D segment call TRBD1 is taken from the table without a DNA check. TRBV12-2 corresponds to a pseudogene. CDR3 length: 13 residues. In DNA, the CDR3 is TGTGCAAGCCCTCCGGACAGAAACACTGAAGCTTTCTTT. It yields the protein CASPPDRNTEAFF.

The chain combines TRBV4-3 with TRBJ2-5, with 7 bases lining up with TRBD2. The CDR3 spans 15 residues. V shed 2 bases and J 5 bases; nucleotides not matched to a gene: 8. CDR1 and CDR2 from the germline V gene are LGHNA and YSLEER. This CDR3 reads CASSQSSGAGETQYF. Written as DNA, the CDR3 is TGCGCCAGCAGCCAATCTTCGGGAGCGGGGGAGACCCAGTACTTC.

V gene TRBV18 combines with J gene TRBJ2-2, with 8 bases identical to TRBD2. Germline V gene data show CDR1 as KGHSH and CDR2 as LQKENI. J lost 0 bases, V lost 3 bases, and 6 bases had no gene match. The CDR3 spans 17 residues. CDR3 sequence (DNA): TGTGCCAGCTCACCTCGGGGGGGGCCTGCGAACACCGGGGAGCTGTTTTTT. Protein sequence: CASSPRGGPANTGELFF. Together with reference TRBV18 and TRBJ2-2, the CDR3 gives the full variable domain: NAGVMQNPRHLVRRRGQEARLRCSPMKGHSHVYWYRQLPEEGLKFMVYLQKENIIDESGMPKERFSAEFPKEGPSILRIQQVVRGDSAAYFCASSPRGGPANTGELFFGEGSRLTVL.

The rearrangement joins TRBV27 to TRBJ1-2; D is ambiguous. V was clipped by 7 bases and J by 4 bases, with 19 bases between them. There are 15 residues in the CDR3. CDR1 MNHEY and CDR2 SMNVEV come from the germline V gene (reference sequence). The CDR3 sequence is CASTLTPGYFYGYTF. CDR3 nucleotides: TGTGCCAGCACCCTTACCCCAGGCTACTTCTATGGCTACACCTTC.

This clone has a single count. The gene calls are TRBV2 and TRBJ1-1; TRBD1 might be the D (6 bases). Per germline, CDR1 SNHLY and CDR2 FYNNEI. Trimming removed 4 bases from V and 6 bases from J, with 15 bases in between. CDR3 length: 14 residues. The CDR3 reads CASSGGGRGSEAFF. For the CDR3, the DNA is TGTGCCAGCAGTGGAGGGGGTCGGGGCTCTGAAGCTTTCTTT.

The chain combines TRBV10-2 with TRBJ1-1; perhaps TRBD1 as D (6 bases). This CDR3 has 12 amino acids. With 9 bases removed from V and 4 bases from J, the gap between germline ends came to 12 bases. Per germline, CDR1 WSHSY and CDR2 SAAADI. The CDR3 sequence: CASQQGSTEAFF. The CDR3 region has the DNA TGCGCCAGTCAGCAGGGGAGCACTGAAGCTTTCTTT.

This chain links TRBV14 with TRBJ1-3; D is ambiguous. The CDR3 contains 15 residues. Germline assignment: CDR1 SGHDN and CDR2 FVKESK. Deletions cut 0 bases from V and 0 bases from J, with 6 bases between. The CDR3 nucleotides are TGTGCCAGCAGCCAAGAGAGAAGCTCTGGAAACACCATATATTTT. Protein: CASSQERSSGNTIYF.